These 9 T cell receptor beta chains came from one sample sequenced in a study of T cell responses to AZD1222 COVID-19 vaccine. Some clones are missing from TCRdb's copy, which holds only in-frame ones; the method was immunoSEQ multiplex PCR. The sample lists 110,000 to 150,000 clones, around 90% occurring once. The sample in question was peripheral blood, obtained on day 0 of AZD1222 vaccination. Receptors were obtained from an adult in good health.

This clone was seen a single time. The chain joins TRBV28 to TRBJ2-5; 15 bases fit TRBD2. Germline V CDR1 and CDR2: MDHEN, SYDVKM. Trimming removed 4 bases from V and 1 base from J; junction bases left unmatched: 4. This CDR3 spans 17 amino acids. CDR3 protein: CASSWTSGRAGQETQYF. The CDR3 DNA follows: TGTGCCAGCAGTTGGACTAGCGGGAGGGCCGGCCAAGAGACCCAGTACTTC.

This rearrangement joins TRBV7-8 to TRBJ1-5; D gene ambiguous. Trimming stripped 3 bases from V and 4 bases from J, with 4 bases between. This CDR3 has 12 amino acids. The germline gives CDR1 SGHVS, CDR2 FQNEAQ. CDR3: CASSFQNQPQHF. The CDR3 region has the DNA TGTGCCAGCAGCTTCCAGAATCAGCCCCAGCATTTT.

This clone showed up just once. The chain uses TRBV7-9 and TRBJ2-5; D possibly uses TRBD1 or TRBD2 (5 bases each). V lost 6 bases, J lost 0 bases, and 14 bases lay in between. This CDR3 contains 15 residues. Germline lookup yields CDR1 SEHNR and CDR2 FQNEAQ (reference sequence). The CDR3 is CASSLTRGHQETQYF. CDR3 nucleotides: TGTGCCAGCAGTTTGACTCGGGGACACCAAGAGACCCAGTACTTC.

J is TRBJ1-6 and V is TRBV5-4; D unresolved. This CDR3 is 16 amino acids long. V was cut by 4 bases and J by 4 bases, with 15 bases left in between. Germline values: CDR1 SGHNT, CDR2 YYREEE (reference sequence). This chain's CDR3 is CASSLPRRGYNSPLHF. The CDR3 nucleotides are TGTGCCAGCAGCCTACCCCGACGGGGATATAATTCACCCCTCCACTTT.

The table lists this clone with a count of one. The chain joins TRBV7-2 to TRBJ1-2; 7 nucleotides line up with TRBD1. This CDR3 has 14 amino acids. The J segment lost 8 bases and the V segment lost 0 bases, leaving 6 bases of the junction unmatched. Germline lookup yields CDR1 SGHTA and CDR2 FQGNSA. The CDR3 here is CASSLAKAGGGYTF. The CDR3, as DNA: TGTGCCAGCAGCTTAGCGAAGGCAGGGGGAGGCTACACCTTC.

The V and J genes are TRBV6-4 and TRBJ1-2; D is undetermined. Germline CDR1 reads MRHNA; CDR2 reads SNTAGT. The germline V and J ends were trimmed by 0 bases and 5 bases, with 28 bases remaining between them. This CDR3 region has 20 residues. CDR3 protein: CASSDSRTPGFGYPGYGYTF. The CDR3 nucleotides are TGTGCCAGCAGTGACTCTAGAACTCCGGGTTTCGGGTACCCGGGTTATGGCTACACCTTC.

The V and J genes are TRBV3-1 (or the pseudogene TRBV3-2) and TRBJ2-5; tentative D call: TRBD2 (5 bases). V gave up 5 bases and J gave up 0 bases, with 10 bases separating them. Germline values: CDR1 LGHDT, CDR2 YNNKEL (reference sequence). This CDR3 has 14 amino acids. CDR3 amino acids: CASSAGDYQETQYF. In nucleotides, the CDR3 is TGTGCCAGCAGCGCCGGGGATTACCAAGAGACCCAGTACTTC.

The gene calls are TRBV30 and TRBJ1-5; D call uncertain. This CDR3 spans 16 amino acids. Germline V gene data show CDR1 as GTSNPN and CDR2 as SVGIG (reference sequence). V lost 2 bases and J lost 3, with 17 bases in between. The CDR3 region is CAWSSAATAFNQPQHF. DNA for the CDR3: TGTGCCTGGAGTTCGGCCGCTACTGCCTTCAATCAGCCCCAGCATTTT.

CDR3 nucleotide sequence: TGTGCCAGCAGCAAAGTTTGGACAGCGAATGAAAAACTGTTTTTT. Encoded protein: CASSKVWTANEKLFF. The chain is built from TRBV21-1 and TRBJ1-4; the table names TRBD1, a call not compared with the DNA. TRBV21-1 is deemed a pseudogene. This CDR3 spans 15 amino acids.